These 7 T cell receptor beta chains originate from one sample sequenced in a study of CXCR3-negative and CXCR3-positive naive CD8 T cells. Overall study findings and caveats: Hydrophobicity of TRB CDR3s was greater in CXCR3-positive naive cells than in CXCR3-negative naive cells.

Their recognized antigens are unknown. All TRB cDNA libraries came from 5' RACE performed with UMI labels. Following a re-call of the 5' RACE reads, TCRdb has one entry per CDR3 protein and lacks DNA. Here the sample table reports 150,000 to 160,000 distinct CDR3 sequences. Sample: naive CXCR3+ CD8+ T cells from blood. Subset reported: CD45RO-CCR7+CD27+CD95- naive CD8+ T cells expressing CXCR3 (TNR3+). These receptors were taken from a human donor in good health. Some clones in this sample may be carry-over from other donors' samples.

This sequence joins TRBV3-1 and TRBJ2-2; the TRBD1 assignment by TCRdb is unverifiable without DNA. The CDR3 runs 18 residues. The germline V gene encodes CDR1 LGHDT and CDR2 YNNKEL (reference sequence). The CDR3 loop reads CASSQDQEQGPNTGELFF.

The chain recombines TRBV7-7 with TRBJ2-3; TCRdb names TRBD2, which stays unverified in the absence of DNA. Germline CDR1 and CDR2: SSHAT and FNYEAQ (reference sequence). The CDR3 has 18 amino acids. The CDR3 loop reads CASSDSSGGPPFTDTQYF.

The chain couples TRBV7-9 to TRBJ1-2; the D call of TRBD1 rests on TCRdb alone, since no DNA is present to check it. Germline V gene sequence: CDR1 SEHNR, CDR2 FQNEAQ (reference sequence). The CDR3 runs 13 residues. This CDR3 reads CASSFDRVHGYTF.

This sequence joins TRBV5-1 and TRBJ2-7; TCRdb designates TRBD2, a call that cannot be tested without DNA. There are 15 residues in the CDR3. Germline-derived CDR1 and CDR2 are SGHRS and YFSETQ. CDR3 in amino acids: CASSLSVGGSYEQYF.

The J gene is TRBJ2-1, the V gene TRBV13; TCRdb proposes TRBD1, but this gene call is untestable without DNA. The length of the CDR3 is 16 residues. In germline, CDR1 is PRHDT, CDR2 FYEKMQ (reference sequence). CDR3 loop: CASSSRTGGYYNEQFF.

This rearrangement joins TRBV6-6 to TRBJ1-1; the TRBD1 assignment by TCRdb is unverifiable without DNA. The length of the CDR3 is 13 residues. Germline V gives CDR1 MNHNY, CDR2 SVGAGI (reference sequence). The CDR3 loop reads CASSYTDRAEAFF.

This chain connects TRBV4-3 to TRBJ1-2; the TCRdb D gene call, TRBD1, has no DNA to confirm it. Germline CDR1 LGHNA, CDR2 YSLEER. This CDR3 comprises 14 residues. The CDR3 loop reads CASSQVGTAYGYTF.